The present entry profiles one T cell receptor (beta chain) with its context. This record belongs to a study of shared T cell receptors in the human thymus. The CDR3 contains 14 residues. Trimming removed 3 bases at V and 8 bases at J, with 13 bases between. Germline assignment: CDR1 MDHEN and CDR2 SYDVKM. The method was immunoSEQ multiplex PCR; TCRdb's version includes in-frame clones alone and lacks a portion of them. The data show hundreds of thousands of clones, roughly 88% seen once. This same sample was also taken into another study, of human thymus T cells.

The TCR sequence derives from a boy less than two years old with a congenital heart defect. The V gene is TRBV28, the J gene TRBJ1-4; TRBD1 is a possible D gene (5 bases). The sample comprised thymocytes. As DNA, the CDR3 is TGTGCCAGCAGTTTGGGGGGACGTGAAGAAAAACTGTTTTTT. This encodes CASSLGGREEKLFF.